Following are 22 T cell receptor beta chains from one sample sequenced in a study of T-cell memory formation after mild COVID-19. Using its own MiXCR run on the 5' RACE reads, TCRdb lists one record per CDR3 protein. In the table there are approximately 560,000 distinct CDR3 sequences, 15% to 20% of which are singletons. Sequenced: PBMCs or a T cell subset sorted from them (not recorded which). The receptors were sampled from an adult woman who had mild COVID-19 (a few samples of this study predate the infection). Cell type and time point are not known.

This clonotype turned up a few times. The V and J genes are TRBV11-3 and TRBJ2-4; D not certain. This CDR3 region has 17 residues. V lost 1 base and J 2 bases, leaving 15 bases between the germline ends. Looked up from germline, CDR1 is SGHNT and CDR2 is YENEEA. The CDR3 protein is CASSLVQIKAPKNIQYF. The CDR3 DNA follows: TGTGCCAGCAGCTTAGTCCAGATCAAGGCGCCCAAAAACATTCAGTACTTC.

The CDR3 DNA reads TGTGCCAGCAGCGTAGCCTCCGGGACAGGGGGTTTGGGTGGCTACACCTTC. Translation: CASSVASGTGGLGGYTF. The rearrangement uses TRBV9 and TRBJ1-2, with 11 nucleotides matching TRBD1. Germline trimming cut 0 bases from V and 7 bases from J; bases unmatched to any gene: 11. Germline V gene data show CDR1 as SGDLS and CDR2 as YYNGEE. This CDR3 has 17 amino acids.

This chain uses TRBV20-1 with TRBJ1-2, with D possibly matching TRBD1 (5 bases). Germline loops: CDR1 DFQATT, CDR2 SNEGSKA (reference sequence). Deletions cut 6 bases from V and 1 base from J, with 9 bases between. The CDR3 contains 12 residues. The CDR3 DNA reads as TGCAGTGCCCCGACAGTTAACTATGGCTACACCTTC. Amino acid sequence: CSAPTVNYGYTF.

Only a few counts were recorded for this clonotype. V is TRBV23-1 and J is TRBJ2-1; D gene unclear. TRBV23-1 is filed as an ORF, its function uncertain. The V gene lost 4 bases and the J gene lost 0 bases, with 7 bases spanning the gap. This CDR3 is 14 amino acids long. CDR3 sequence reads: CASSRQSSYNEQFF. The DNA for the CDR3 is TGCGCCAGCAGTCGGCAGAGCTCCTACAATGAGCAGTTCTTC.

This clonotype was seen at least ten times. V usage is TRBV4-1 and J usage is TRBJ2-3, with 9 bases identical to TRBD2. Germline lookup yields CDR1 MGHRA and CDR2 YSYEKL. V trimming: 4 bases; J trimming: 5 bases; junction bases outside the gene matches: 13. This CDR3 has 17 amino acids. This CDR3 is CASSPLHGGGAGDTQYF. In DNA form, the CDR3 reads TGCGCCAGCAGCCCCCTCCACGGCGGGGGGGCCGGAGATACGCAGTATTTT.

This clonotype was counted a few times. The J gene is TRBJ2-7, the V gene TRBV27; 10 bases align to TRBD2. Germline CDR1 reads MNHEY; CDR2 reads SMNVEV (reference sequence). After removal of 7 bases from V and 7 bases from J, the junction contained 16 bases not matched to a gene. The CDR3 runs to 16 residues. The CDR3 loop reads CASKFMSGRASWEQYF. The CDR3 DNA reads as TGTGCCAGCAAGTTTATGAGCGGGAGGGCCTCTTGGGAGCAGTACTTC.

This clonotype was detected only a few times. The chain joins TRBV6-5 to TRBJ2-7, with D possibly matching TRBD1 (5 bases). V dropped 0 bases and J dropped 1 base, with 10 bases sitting between them. The germline V gene encodes CDR1 MNHEY and CDR2 SVGAGI. The CDR3 totals 15 residues. This CDR3 is CASSYSSDRSYEQYF. For the CDR3, the DNA is TGTGCCAGCAGTTACTCGAGCGACAGATCCTACGAGCAGTACTTC.

This clonotype appeared a few times. The chain uses TRBV6-6 and TRBJ1-1, with 9 bases aligning to TRBD1. This CDR3 comprises 13 residues. Looked up from germline, CDR1 is MNHNY and CDR2 is SVGAGI (reference sequence). V was clipped by 6 bases and J by 7 bases; unmatched bases: 6. Here the CDR3 DNA reads TGTGCCAGCAGACCACAGGGGGCAAGTGAAGCTTTCTTT. Translation: CASRPQGASEAFF.

This clonotype was counted only a few times. This chain links TRBV20-1 with TRBJ1-2; perhaps TRBD1 as D (6 bases). The CDR3 loop spans 14 amino acids. The V end was cut by 3 bases, the J end by 0 bases, with 11 bases between. Germline lookup yields CDR1 DFQATT and CDR2 SNEGSKA (reference sequence). The CDR3 loop is CSASTGTTNYGYTF. In DNA, the CDR3 is TGCAGTGCTAGCACAGGGACGACTAACTATGGCTACACCTTC.

The chain links TRBV7-2 to TRBJ2-7, with 8 bases that match TRBD2. The CDR3 totals 17 residues. J was trimmed by 1 base and V by 1 base; bases with no gene match: 9. CDR1 and CDR2 from the germline V gene are SGHTA and FQGNSA. CDR3 sequence reads: CASSLGISGTLSYEQYF. CDR3 coding DNA: TGTGCCAGCAGCTTAGGTATTAGCGGGACCCTATCCTACGAGCAGTACTTC.

The gene calls are TRBV2 and TRBJ2-7, with 8 positions matching TRBD2. The germline CDR1 and CDR2 sequences are SNHLY and FYNNEI. Germline trimming cut 7 bases from V and 2 bases from J; bases unmatched to any gene: 4. This CDR3 has 13 amino acids. The CDR3 nucleotides read TGTGCCAGCACCTCGGGAGGGCCCTACGAGCAGTACTTC. This translates into CASTSGGPYEQYF.

This rearrangement joins TRBV5-1 to TRBJ2-3; D assignment may be TRBD1 or TRBD2 (6 bases each). This CDR3 has 15 amino acids. Per the germline V gene, CDR1 is SGHRS and CDR2 is YFSETQ. V was clipped by 4 bases and J by 0 bases, with 12 bases between them. CDR3 protein: CASSPWGASTDTQYF. DNA for the CDR3: TGCGCCAGCAGCCCCTGGGGGGCGAGCACAGATACGCAGTATTTT.

The chain combines TRBV5-4 with TRBJ1-1; 8 bases are shared with TRBD1. The ends lost 4 bases at V and 3 bases at J; junction bases unmatched: 5. Germline V CDR1 and CDR2: SGHNT, YYREEE (reference sequence). CDR3 length: 14 residues. The CDR3 reads CASSKNRGDTEAFF. The CDR3 DNA is TGTGCCAGCAGCAAAAACAGGGGGGACACTGAAGCTTTCTTT.

This clonotype showed up just a few times. This rearrangement joins TRBV6-6 to TRBJ2-7, with 10 nucleotides matching TRBD1. This CDR3 spans 15 amino acids. CDR1 MNHNY and CDR2 SVGAGI come from the germline V gene (reference sequence). Losses at the gene ends were 6 bases for V and 2 bases for J; bases not matched to a gene: 7. CDR3 in amino acids: CASRKWTGGPYEQYF. CDR3 nucleotide sequence: TGTGCCAGCAGAAAATGGACAGGGGGACCCTACGAGCAGTACTTC.

CDR3 in DNA: TGTGCCAGCAGTTCCACCCGCGACAGGGCGGAGACCCAGTACTTC. Amino acid sequence: CASSSTRDRAETQYF. The J gene is TRBJ2-5, the V gene TRBV6-2 or TRBV6-3, with 7 bases lining up with TRBD1. V lost 4 bases and J lost 5; bases outside the gene matches: 10. The CDR3 is 15 residues long. Germline V gene lookup returns CDR1 MNHEY and CDR2 SVGEGT.

V and J are TRBV2 and TRBJ2-1; TRBD2 matches 8 bases. After removal of 7 bases from V and 8 bases from J, the junction contained 7 bases not matched to a gene. This CDR3 has 13 amino acids. The germline gives CDR1 SNHLY, CDR2 FYNNEI. CDR3 protein: CASTAGGRHEQFF. The CDR3, as DNA: TGTGCCAGCACGGCGGGGGGCCGTCATGAGCAGTTCTTC.

This chain joins TRBV30 and TRBJ1-1; D is possibly TRBD1 (5 bases). The germline V gene has CDR1 GTSNPN and CDR2 SVGIG (reference sequence). V lost 1 base and J lost 4, with 13 bases in between. This CDR3 is 14 amino acids long. Written as DNA, the CDR3 is TGTGCCTGGAGTGCCGGGACTGGGACCACTGAAGCTTTCTTT. Its translation is CAWSAGTGTTEAFF.

The chain is built from TRBV15 and TRBJ1-2, with a weak D call TRBD1 (6 bases). The CDR3 is 13 residues long. The V and J ends lost 3 bases and 6 bases respectively, with 11 bases between them. Germline V gives CDR1 LNHNV, CDR2 YYDKDF (reference sequence). CDR3 amino acids: CATSREGVDGYTF. Written as DNA, the CDR3 is TGTGCCACCAGCAGGGAGGGGGTGGATGGCTACACCTTC. The variable domain in full, with the rest retrieved from reference TRBV15 and TRBJ1-2, is DAMVIQNPRYQVTQFGKPVTLSCSQTLNHNVMYWYQQKSSQAPKLLFHYYDKDFNNEADTPDNFQSRRPNTSFCFLDIRSPGLGDTAMYLCATSREGVDGYTFGSGTRLTVV.

This clonotype has more than one count but fewer than ten. The junction shows a germline mismatch at one end, possibly a read error. The V call is TRBV4-3, the J call TRBJ2-1, with D possibly being TRBD2 (6 bases). In germline, CDR1 is LGHNA, CDR2 YSLEER. This CDR3 contains 13 residues. CDR3 coding DNA: TGCGCCAGCAGACAAGATTACGGGGGAGAGCAGTTCTTC. Its translation is CASRQDYGGEQFF.

This clonotype was seen only a few times. The chain recombines TRBV20-1 with TRBJ2-7; 8 nucleotides match TRBD2. V lost 0 bases, J lost 3 bases, and 10 bases stayed unmatched. The V gene's germline CDR1 is DFQATT and CDR2 SNEGSKA (reference sequence). The CDR3 is made up of 16 amino acids. The CDR3 nucleotides read TGCAGTGCTAGAGATGCCCTAGCGGGTCTCGGCTACGAGCAGTACTTC. Translating gives CSARDALAGLGYEQYF.

This clonotype was counted once. The chain links TRBV7-9 to TRBJ1-2; 10 bases line up with TRBD1. Germline CDR1 reads SEHNR; CDR2 reads FQNEAQ (reference sequence). The V gene end was trimmed by 5 bases and the J gene end by 7 bases; junction bases not matched to a gene: 10. CDR3 size: 15 residues. CDR3 bases: TGTGCCAGCAGCGTCCTCGGGACAGGGGTGATTGGCTACACCTTC. This codes for CASSVLGTGVIGYTF.

This clonotype was counted a few times. The CDR3 loop is CSAPTRGAAYEQYF. As DNA, the CDR3 is TGCAGTGCTCCTACTCGGGGGGCAGCCTACGAGCAGTACTTC. V usage is TRBV20-1 and J usage is TRBJ2-7; a weak D match, TRBD2 (7 bases). CDR3 length: 14 residues. The V end lost 5 bases, the J end lost 2 bases, and 16 bases lay between the germline ends. Per germline, CDR1 DFQATT and CDR2 SNEGSKA (reference sequence).